A single sample gave rise to the 19 T cell receptor beta chains below, sequenced in a study of T-cell memory formation after mild COVID-19. In TCRdb, the 5' RACE reads were re-called with MiXCR into one record per CDR3 protein. The sample lists some 350,000 distinct CDR3 sequences, about a sixth occurring once. Sequenced: PBMCs or a T cell subset sorted from them (not recorded which). The receptor set was obtained from a man aged 18 to 30 who had mild COVID-19 (a few samples of this study predate the infection). Cell type and time point are not known.

This clonotype occurred a few times. The rearrangement uses TRBV4-1 and TRBJ2-7; D ambiguous. The V gene lost 0 bases and the J gene lost 5 bases, with 8 bases spanning the gap. Germline CDR1 is MGHRA and CDR2 is YSYEKL. The CDR3 has 13 amino acids. The CDR3 DNA sequence: TGCGCCAGCAGCCAAGAATCTGGGAACGAGCAGTACTTC. Its translation: CASSQESGNEQYF.

This chain connects TRBV24-1 to TRBJ2-1; a possible D gene is TRBD2 (5 bases). The germline V gene encodes CDR1 KGHDR and CDR2 SFDVKD. The CDR3 covers 16 residues. Deletions cut 0 bases from V and 1 base from J, with 9 bases between. This chain's CDR3 is CATSDLQAASYNEQFF. DNA of the CDR3: TGTGCCACCAGTGATTTGCAAGCGGCTTCCTACAATGAGCAGTTCTTC.

This clonotype was found many times. The CDR3 is CASSPREWGEQFF. DNA of the CDR3: TGTGCCAGCAGCCCCCGGGAGTGGGGTGAGCAGTTCTTC. The genes are TRBV7-8 and TRBJ2-1; possible D gene TRBD2, 6 bases. Germline V gene lookup returns CDR1 SGHVS and CDR2 FQNEAQ. Trimming removed 5 bases from V and 9 bases from J, with 14 bases in between. This CDR3 comprises 13 residues.

The rearrangement joins TRBV4-3 to TRBJ1-2; D remains unclear. The germline V gene encodes CDR1 LGHNA and CDR2 YSLEER. V was pared by 1 base and J by 4 bases, with 13 bases between. The CDR3 spans 15 residues. CDR3 in amino acids: CASSQGDAQSYGYTF. CDR3 DNA: TGCGCCAGCAGCCAAGGAGACGCACAGAGCTATGGCTACACCTTC.

This chain connects TRBV7-9 to TRBJ2-1, with D perhaps TRBD2 (6 bases). There are 16 residues in the CDR3. Trimming stripped 5 bases from V and 0 bases from J, with 14 bases between. Germline V gene data show CDR1 as SEHNR and CDR2 as FQNEAQ (reference sequence). As DNA, the CDR3 is TGTGCCAGCAGCCAAACGACTAGTCACTCCTACAATGAGCAGTTCTTC. Translated, it gives CASSQTTSHSYNEQFF. Full variable domain (remainder filled in from reference TRBV7-9 and TRBJ2-1): DTGVSQNPRHKITKRGQNVTFRCDPISEHNRLYWYRQTLGQGPEFLTYFQNEAQLEKSRLLSDRFSAERPKGSFSTLEIQRTEQGDSAMYLCASSQTTSHSYNEQFFGPGTRLTVL.

This clonotype was picked up many times. J is TRBJ2-5 and V is TRBV7-2; D not resolved. The germline CDR1 and CDR2 sequences are SGHTA and FQGNSA. V lost 1 base and J 5 bases, leaving 8 bases between the germline ends. The CDR3 contains 13 residues. The CDR3 region is CASSLGNRETQYF. For the CDR3, the DNA is TGTGCCAGCAGCTTAGGGAACCGGGAGACCCAGTACTTC. Supplemented by reference TRBV7-2 and TRBJ2-5, the full variable domain reads GAGVSQSPSNKVTEKGKDVELRCDPISGHTALYWYRQSLGQGLEFLIYFQGNSAPDKSGLPSDRFSAERTGGSVSTLTIQRTQQEDSAVYLCASSLGNRETQYFGPGTRLLVL.

The chain is built from TRBV9 and TRBJ2-5, with a possible D match to TRBD1 (6 bases). The CDR3 has 16 residues. Germline lookup yields CDR1 SGDLS and CDR2 YYNGEE. The V end was cut by 3 bases, the J end by 5 bases, with 20 bases between. Here the CDR3 reads CASSGGPVPPMETQYF. In DNA, the CDR3 is TGTGCCAGCAGCGGGGGGCCAGTACCGCCGATGGAGACCCAGTACTTC.

The chain links TRBV14 to TRBJ1-1; D is ambiguous. Germline values: CDR1 SGHDN, CDR2 FVKESK. The CDR3 runs to 13 residues. V lost 3 bases and J lost 0, with 5 bases in between. The CDR3 protein is CASSHKLNTEAFF. In DNA, the CDR3 is TGTGCCAGCAGCCATAAATTGAACACTGAAGCTTTCTTT.

The chain joins TRBV29-1 to TRBJ2-3, with unresolved D. This CDR3 region has 13 residues. The V gene's germline CDR1 is SQVTM and CDR2 ANQGSEA. CDR3 amino acids: CSVGPASTDTQYF. The CDR3 DNA reads TGCAGTGTAGGTCCGGCTAGCACAGATACGCAGTATTTT.

The V and J genes are TRBV20-1 and TRBJ2-3, with 8 positions matching TRBD2. Germline loops: CDR1 DFQATT, CDR2 SNEGSKA (reference sequence). Germline trimming cut 2 bases from V and 6 bases from J; bases unmatched to any gene: 10. This CDR3 has 15 residues. The CDR3 DNA is TGCAGTGCTAGATTACTAGCGGCCGGGGCGGATACGCAGTATTTT. This gives the protein CSARLLAAGADTQYF.

This clonotype turned up a few times. The chain recombines TRBV7-2 with TRBJ2-3, with 10 nucleotides matching TRBD2. After removal of 4 bases from V and 2 bases from J, the junction contained 9 bases not matched to a gene. The CDR3 has 17 amino acids. Germline V gene data show CDR1 as SGHTA and CDR2 as FQGNSA. CDR3 sequence: CASSSNIAGGYTDTQYF. The CDR3 nucleotides read TGTGCCAGCAGCTCAAATATAGCGGGGGGTTACACAGATACGCAGTATTTT.

This clonotype has just a few counts. The V and J genes are TRBV6-5 and TRBJ1-1, with 7 positions matching TRBD1. This CDR3 has 15 amino acids. CDR1 and CDR2 from the germline V gene are MNHEY and SVGAGI. V shed 5 bases and J 1 base; nucleotides not matched to a gene: 7. CDR3 protein: CASSRTGAGNTEAFF. The CDR3 coding sequence is TGTGCCAGCAGTCGTACAGGGGCTGGGAACACTGAAGCTTTCTTT.

There are a few counts of this clonotype. This chain uses TRBV7-3 with TRBJ2-5; 7 positions agree with TRBD2. This CDR3 is 15 amino acids long. Germline CDR1 is SGHTA and CDR2 is FQGTGA. V was clipped by 2 bases and J by 1 base; unmatched bases: 4. The CDR3 protein is CASSLQPGGQETQYF. CDR3 DNA sequence: TGTGCCAGCAGCTTACAACCGGGGGGCCAAGAGACCCAGTACTTC. The full variable domain, its missing parts supplied by reference TRBV7-3 and TRBJ2-5, is GAGVSQTPSNKVTEKGKYVELRCDPISGHTALYWYRQSLGQGPEFLIYFQGTGAADDSGLPNDRFFAVRPEGSVSTLKIQRTERGDSAVYLCASSLQPGGQETQYFGPGTRLLVL.

The chain combines TRBV29-1 with TRBJ2-3; D may be TRBD1 (5 bases). CDR1 and CDR2 from the germline V gene are SQVTM and ANQGSEA. The V end lost 4 bases, the J end lost 4 bases, and 9 bases lay between the germline ends. The CDR3 consists of 12 residues. The CDR3 spells CSVADSSDTQYF. CDR3 nucleotide sequence: TGCAGCGTTGCAGACAGCTCAGATACGCAGTATTTT.

This clonotype was picked up a small number of times. The rearrangement joins TRBV7-9 to TRBJ1-2; 8 positions agree with TRBD1. This CDR3 has 13 amino acids. The germline CDR1 and CDR2 sequences are SEHNR and FQNEAQ (reference sequence). V was pared by 5 bases and J by 6 bases, with 5 bases of the junction left unmatched. The CDR3, as DNA: TGTGCCAGCAGCCGTGGGACAGGCGATGGCTACACCTTC. The encoded protein is CASSRGTGDGYTF. The whole variable domain, filled in from reference TRBV7-9 and TRBJ1-2, reads DTGVSQNPRHKITKRGQNVTFRCDPISEHNRLYWYRQTLGQGPEFLTYFQNEAQLEKSRLLSDRFSAERPKGSFSTLEIQRTEQGDSAMYLCASSRGTGDGYTFGSGTRLTVV.

This clonotype has just a few counts. The chain links TRBV15 to TRBJ2-7, with D unresolved. Germline-derived CDR1 and CDR2 are LNHNV and YYDKDF (reference sequence). There are 14 residues in the CDR3. The ends were cut back, 0 bases at V and 3 bases at J, with 9 bases in the middle. As DNA, the CDR3 is TGTGCCACCAGCAGAGATGTTCTGGTCTACGAGCAGTACTTC. Translated, it gives CATSRDVLVYEQYF.

The rearrangement joins TRBV20-1 to TRBJ1-2; the match to TRBD1 covers 10 bases. J was trimmed by 7 bases and V by 0 bases; bases with no gene match: 11. The CDR3 length is 16 residues. The germline CDR1 and CDR2 sequences are DFQATT and SNEGSKA (reference sequence). CDR3 bases: TGCAGTGCTAGAGAAACCGGACAGGGGGAAAGTCGTGGCTACACCTTC. Translation: CSARETGQGESRGYTF.

This clonotype was seen a few times. The chain has TRBV5-8 and TRBJ2-3; D is possibly TRBD1 (6 bases). V lost 4 bases and J 0 bases, leaving 15 bases between the germline ends. The germline V gene encodes CDR1 SGHTS and CDR2 YDEGEE. The CDR3 loop spans 16 amino acids. CDR3: CASSPGTSASTDTQYF. Written as DNA, the CDR3 is TGTGCCAGCAGCCCCGGGACATCCGCTAGCACAGATACGCAGTATTTT.

This chain uses TRBV5-1 with TRBJ1-1, with no clear D. The CDR3 has 15 amino acids. The germline V and J ends were trimmed by 0 bases and 8 bases, with 17 bases remaining between them. The germline V gene has CDR1 SGHRS and CDR2 YFSETQ. Here the CDR3 DNA reads TGCGCCAGCAGCTTGGGGCCGGGGAGGGAAACCGAAGCTTTCTTT. This gives the protein CASSLGPGRETEAFF.